Listed here are 24 T cell receptor beta chains from one sample, sequenced in a study of blood T cell repertoires in COVID-19. Method: immunoSEQ multiplex PCR; TCRdb's copy keeps in-frame clones and lacks some. This table has some 310,000 clones, under 90% appearing once. Sequenced: peripheral blood. The receptors were gathered from a woman in her thirties with COVID-19, enrolled during active disease.

V usage is TRBV9 and J usage is TRBJ1-1; possibly TRBD1 for D (5 bases). Germline CDR1 reads SGDLS; CDR2 reads YYNGEE. The germline V and J ends were trimmed by 4 bases and 4 bases, with 17 bases remaining between them. The CDR3 contains 15 residues. CDR3 residues: CASSPSPGSGTEAFF. DNA of the CDR3: TGTGCCAGCAGCCCCTCTCCAGGGTCGGGCACTGAAGCTTTCTTT.

The chain has TRBV14 and TRBJ1-2; possibly TRBD1 for D (6 bases). CDR1 is SGHDN, CDR2 FVKESK, per germline. V dropped 4 bases and J dropped 0 bases, with 15 bases sitting between them. The CDR3 loop spans 16 amino acids. CDR3 DNA: TGTGCCAGCAGCCCCTTTCAGGGGCGTCCTAACTATGGCTACACCTTC. Translated, it gives CASSPFQGRPNYGYTF. The whole variable domain, remainder taken from reference TRBV14 and TRBJ1-2, is EAGVTQFPSHSVIEKGQTVTLRCDPISGHDNLYWYRRVMGKEIKFLLHFVKESKQDESGMPNNRFLAERTGGTYSTLKVQPAELEDSGVYFCASSPFQGRPNYGYTFGSGTRLTVV.

The chain recombines TRBV10-3 with TRBJ1-2; 9 bases align to TRBD1. Trimming took 6 bases from V and 3 from J; bases not matched to a gene: 5. The CDR3 sequence is 14 residues long. The germline V gene encodes CDR1 ENHRY and CDR2 SYGVKD. The DNA of the CDR3 is TGTGCCATCAGCACAGGGGGCGCTGACTATGGCTACACCTTC. Translating it yields CAISTGGADYGYTF.

The V and J genes are TRBV6-2 or TRBV6-3 and TRBJ2-1, with 7 positions matching TRBD2. The CDR3 is 13 amino acids. Germline CDR1 and CDR2: MNHEY and SVGEGT. Trimming at V came to 6 bases and at J to 9 bases, leaving 8 bases not matched to a gene. DNA for the CDR3: TGTGCCAGCAGCTATGGGAGGGCCCGTGAGCAGTTCTTC. This translates into CASSYGRAREQFF.

This chain uses TRBV7-8 with TRBJ2-2, with D possibly TRBD1 on 6 matching bases. V was shortened by 4 bases and J by 6 bases, with 21 bases between the two germline ends. The length of the CDR3 is 17 residues. CDR1 is SGHVS and CDR2 is FQNEAQ in the germline V gene. Here the CDR3 reads CASSSTTGTAGAGELFF. CDR3 DNA sequence: TGTGCCAGCAGCTCCACTACAGGGACCGCAGGCGCCGGGGAGCTGTTTTTT.

This clone has only one observation. The rearrangement links TRBV7-3 to TRBJ2-1, with 12 bases matching TRBD2. V gave up 4 bases and J gave up 6 bases; unmatched junction bases: 1. CDR1 and CDR2 (germline): SGHTA, FQGTGA. The CDR3 loop spans 14 amino acids. The CDR3 region has the DNA TGTGCCAGCAGCTCTAGCGGGAGGGGCAATGAGCAGTTCTTC. The encoded protein is CASSSSGRGNEQFF.

About this clone itself: This CDR3 is also generated by other DNA sequences in the sample. The chain links TRBV28 to TRBJ1-3; D is uncertain. This CDR3 is built from 14 residues. Per the germline V gene, CDR1 is MDHEN and CDR2 is SYDVKM. V was clipped by 1 base and J by 0 bases, with 4 bases between them. For the CDR3, the DNA is TGTGCCAGCAGTTTATCAGGCTCTGGAAACACCATATATTTT. It is translated as CASSLSGSGNTIYF.

The chain is built from TRBV7-2 and TRBJ2-2; 15 positions match TRBD2. The CDR3 totals 19 residues. The germline CDR1 and CDR2 sequences are SGHTA and FQGNSA. Trimming took 1 base from V and 8 from J; bases not matched to a gene: 11. The DNA for the CDR3 is TGTGCCAGCAGCTTAGTTTCGGGACTAGCGGGAGGCGGTCCAGGGGAGCTGTTTTTT. Translated: CASSLVSGLAGGGPGELFF.

The V and J genes are TRBV5-1 and TRBJ2-1; 8 nucleotides agree with TRBD2. This CDR3 contains 14 residues. The germline gives CDR1 SGHRS, CDR2 YFSETQ. J was trimmed by 5 bases and V by 6 bases; bases with no gene match: 7. CDR3 DNA sequence: TGCGCCAGCAAAGGACTAGCCCAAGACAATGAGCAGTTCTTC. This encodes CASKGLAQDNEQFF.

V gene TRBV19 combines with J gene TRBJ2-1, with 7 nucleotides matching TRBD2. With 5 bases clipped from V and 7 bases from J, the junction kept 14 bases outside the gene matches. The CDR3 is made up of 16 amino acids. Germline CDR1 is LNHDA and CDR2 is SQIVND (reference sequence). This chain's CDR3 is CASSVRPGTNRNEQFF. CDR3 nucleotide sequence: TGTGCCAGTAGTGTCCGGCCAGGGACTAACCGAAATGAGCAGTTCTTC.

The chain uses TRBV3-1 (or the pseudogene TRBV3-2) and TRBJ2-7; D remains ambiguous. Trimming removed 1 base at V and 1 base at J, with 5 bases between. The CDR3 totals 13 residues. Germline V gene lookup returns CDR1 LGHDT and CDR2 YNNKEL (reference sequence). The CDR3 region has the DNA TGTGCCAGCAGCCAAGTAGAATCCTACGAGCAGTACTTC. Encoded protein: CASSQVESYEQYF.

The rearrangement joins TRBV19 to TRBJ2-3; TRBD1 matches 7 bases. V shed 6 bases, J shed 5 bases, and the junction held 8 bases outside the gene matches. The CDR3 has 14 amino acids. Per the germline V gene, CDR1 is LNHDA and CDR2 is SQIVND (reference sequence). The CDR3 DNA follows: TGTGCCAGTAGCCCCCGAGACAGGGAAGATACGCAGTATTTT. Its protein product is CASSPRDREDTQYF.

This clone has just a few counts. The rearrangement links TRBV5-4 to TRBJ1-2, with no clear D. The CDR3 extends over 13 amino acids. Germline V CDR1 and CDR2: SGHNT, YYREEE (reference sequence). Trimming removed 2 bases at V and 8 bases at J, with 13 bases between. CDR3 nucleotides: TGTGCCAGCAGCTTCGTAGGCGGCGACGGCTACACCTTC. It yields the protein CASSFVGGDGYTF.

The V and J genes are TRBV7-9 and TRBJ2-7, with no clear D. Trimming pared 4 bases from V and 0 bases from J, leaving 7 bases between. The germline V gene has CDR1 SEHNR and CDR2 FQNEAQ (reference sequence). This CDR3 region has 13 residues. The chain's CDR3 is CASSSGFSYEQYF. The CDR3 nucleotides read TGTGCCAGCAGCTCCGGGTTCTCCTACGAGCAGTACTTC.

The genes are TRBV5-1 and TRBJ2-1; TRBD2 agrees at 9 bases. J gave up 7 bases and V 1 base, and 12 bases lay outside the gene matches. This CDR3 has 17 residues. Germline V CDR1 and CDR2: SGHRS, YFSETQ. The CDR3 here is CASSLIPAGGSFNEQFF. The CDR3 coding sequence is TGCGCCAGCAGCTTGATCCCGGCGGGAGGGTCGTTTAATGAGCAGTTCTTC.

The CDR3 loop reads CASSQGQGVSTEAFF. In nucleotides, the CDR3 is TGCGCCAGCAGCCAGGGACAGGGAGTGAGCACTGAAGCTTTCTTT. The rearrangement links TRBV4-1 to TRBJ1-1; 9 bases match TRBD1. Germline CDR1 and CDR2: MGHRA and YSYEKL. The CDR3 sequence is 15 residues long. Trimming removed 3 bases from V and 4 bases from J; junction bases left unmatched: 6.

The chain is built from TRBV3-1 (or the pseudogene TRBV3-2) and TRBJ1-2; D remains unclear. Trimming cost V 4 bases and J 4 bases, with 13 bases left between them. In germline, CDR1 is LGHDT, CDR2 YNNKEL (reference sequence). This CDR3 has 14 amino acids. DNA of the CDR3: TGTGCCAGCAGCCCCCTATACGGCGGCTATGGCTACACCTTC. This encodes CASSPLYGGYGYTF.

V and J are TRBV3-1 (or the pseudogene TRBV3-2) and TRBJ2-2; D call uncertain. The germline CDR1 and CDR2 sequences are LGHDT and YNNKEL (reference sequence). The V end was cut by 3 bases, the J end by 0 bases, with 8 bases between. The CDR3 is 15 amino acids. This chain's CDR3 is CASSHLTANTGELFF. The CDR3 nucleotides are TGTGCCAGCAGCCATTTAACAGCGAACACCGGGGAGCTGTTTTTT.

Regarding this clone: Other DNA sequences in this sample translate to the same CDR3. This chain links TRBV11-2 with TRBJ2-1, with a tentative D call TRBD1 (5 bases). This CDR3 has 16 amino acids. Trimming pared 5 bases from V and 0 bases from J, leaving 14 bases between. The germline CDR1 and CDR2 sequences are SGHAT and FQNNGV. The CDR3 here is CASSSRADSSYNEQFF. CDR3 in DNA: TGTGCCAGCAGCAGCAGGGCCGACAGCTCCTACAATGAGCAGTTCTTC.

V gene TRBV10-3 combines with J gene TRBJ2-1, with TRBD2 as a possible D gene (5 bases). The V end lost 2 bases, the J end lost 5 bases, and 10 bases lay between the germline ends. This CDR3 spans 14 amino acids. Germline CDR1 ENHRY, CDR2 SYGVKD. CDR3 protein: CAISEGGSDNEQFF. Here the CDR3 DNA reads TGTGCCATCAGTGAGGGCGGGTCGGACAATGAGCAGTTCTTC.

The CDR3 loop reads CASSWGQGTYEQYF. The CDR3 DNA reads TGCGCCAGCAGCTGGGGACAGGGGACCTACGAGCAGTACTTC. J is TRBJ2-7 and V is TRBV5-1, with 10 bases fitting TRBD1. CDR1 is SGHRS and CDR2 is YFSETQ in the germline V gene. The V segment lost 3 bases and the J segment 2 bases; nucleotides outside the gene matches: 2. The CDR3 covers 14 residues.

This sequence joins TRBV30 and TRBJ1-4, with 9 bases that match TRBD1. The CDR3 sequence is 13 residues long. Germline V gives CDR1 GTSNPN, CDR2 SVGIG (reference sequence). With V trimmed by 6 bases and J by 7 bases, 6 bases remained unmatched. The CDR3 sequence: CACYRGQGEKLFF. The DNA for the CDR3 is TGTGCCTGTTACAGGGGGCAGGGTGAAAAACTGTTTTTT.

This chain joins TRBV5-1 and TRBJ2-5, with TRBD1 identical over 7 bases. This CDR3 is built from 15 residues. V shed 4 bases and J 0 bases; nucleotides not matched to a gene: 6. Germline V lookup: CDR1 SGHRS, CDR2 YFSETQ. The CDR3 DNA reads TGCGCCAGCAGCCGCTCCCAGGGGGACCAAGAGACCCAGTACTTC. It encodes CASSRSQGDQETQYF. Looking up the rest from reference TRBV5-1 and TRBJ2-5 gives the full variable domain: KAGVTQTPRYLIKTRGQQVTLSCSPISGHRSVSWYQQTPGQGLQFLFEYFSETQRNKGNFPGRFSGRQFSNSRSEMNVSTLELGDSALYLCASSRSQGDQETQYFGPGTRLLVL.

The chain employs TRBV5-1 and TRBJ2-1; tentatively, D is TRBD2 (5 bases). The CDR3 contains 11 residues. Deletions cut 5 bases from V and 12 bases from J, with 12 bases between. Germline CDR1 is SGHRS and CDR2 is YFSETQ. For the CDR3, the DNA is TGCGCCAGCAGGAGGGCTTACGGGCAGTTCTTC. Residues: CASRRAYGQFF.